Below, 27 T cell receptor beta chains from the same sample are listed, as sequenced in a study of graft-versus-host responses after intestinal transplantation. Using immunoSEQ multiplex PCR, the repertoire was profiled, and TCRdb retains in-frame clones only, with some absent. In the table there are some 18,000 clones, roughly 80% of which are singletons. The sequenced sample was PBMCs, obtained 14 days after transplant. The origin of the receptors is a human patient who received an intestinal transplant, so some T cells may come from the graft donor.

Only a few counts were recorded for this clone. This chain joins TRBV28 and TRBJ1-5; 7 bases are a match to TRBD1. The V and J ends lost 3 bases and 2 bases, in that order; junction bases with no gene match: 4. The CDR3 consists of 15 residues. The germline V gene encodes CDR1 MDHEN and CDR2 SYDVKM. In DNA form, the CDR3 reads TGTGCCAGCAGTTTGTCCGGACAGGGCAATCAGCCCCAGCATTTT. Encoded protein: CASSLSGQGNQPQHF.

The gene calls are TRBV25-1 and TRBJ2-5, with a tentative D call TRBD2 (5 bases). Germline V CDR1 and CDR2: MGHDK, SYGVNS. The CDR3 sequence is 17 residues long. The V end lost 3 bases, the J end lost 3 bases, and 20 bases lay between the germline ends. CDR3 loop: CASSDYSERSLKETQYF. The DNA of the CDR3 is TGTGCCAGCAGTGATTACTCGGAGCGGTCTCTAAAAGAGACCCAGTACTTC.

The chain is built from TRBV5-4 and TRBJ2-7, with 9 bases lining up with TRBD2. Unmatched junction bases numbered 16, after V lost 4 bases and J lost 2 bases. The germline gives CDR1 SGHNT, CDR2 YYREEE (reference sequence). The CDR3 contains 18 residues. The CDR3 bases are TGTGCCAGCAGCAATCCACCTACCGCGGGGGGGCATACCTACGAGCAGTACTTC. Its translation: CASSNPPTAGGHTYEQYF.

The CDR3 sequence is CASSIAHPGPSYEQYF. The CDR3 bases are TGTGCCAGTAGTATAGCTCACCCGGGGCCATCCTACGAGCAGTACTTC. V and J are TRBV19 and TRBJ2-7; tentatively, D is TRBD1 or TRBD2 (5 bases each). Germline values: CDR1 LNHDA, CDR2 SQIVND (reference sequence). This CDR3 comprises 16 residues. V lost 1 base and J 1 base, leaving 14 bases between the germline ends.

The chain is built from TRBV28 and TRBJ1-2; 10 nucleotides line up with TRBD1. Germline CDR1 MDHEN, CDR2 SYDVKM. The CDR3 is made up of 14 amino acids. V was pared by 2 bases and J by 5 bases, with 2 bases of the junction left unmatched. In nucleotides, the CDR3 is TGTGCCAGCAGTTTAGGGACAGGGGTGTATGGCTACACCTTC. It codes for CASSLGTGVYGYTF.

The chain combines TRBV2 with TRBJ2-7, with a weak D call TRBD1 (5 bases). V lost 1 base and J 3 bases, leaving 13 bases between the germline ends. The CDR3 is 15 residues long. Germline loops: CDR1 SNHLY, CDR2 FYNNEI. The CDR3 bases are TGTGCCAGCAGTGAAGAGACAGATAAACGCTACGAGCAGTACTTC. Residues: CASSEETDKRYEQYF.

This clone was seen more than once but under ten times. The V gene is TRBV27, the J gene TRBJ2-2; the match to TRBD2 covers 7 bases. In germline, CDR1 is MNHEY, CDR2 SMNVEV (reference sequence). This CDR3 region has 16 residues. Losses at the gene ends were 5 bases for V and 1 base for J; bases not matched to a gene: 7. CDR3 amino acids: CASSPRGGRNTGELFF. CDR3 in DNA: TGTGCCAGCAGTCCAAGGGGCGGGAGGAACACCGGGGAGCTGTTTTTT.

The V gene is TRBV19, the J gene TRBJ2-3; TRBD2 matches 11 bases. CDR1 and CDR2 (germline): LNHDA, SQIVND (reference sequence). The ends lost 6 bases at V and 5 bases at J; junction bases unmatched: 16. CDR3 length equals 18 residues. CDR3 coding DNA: TGTGCCAGTAGCACGCATAGCGGGAGGGCCGGGCATAGAGATACGCAGTATTTT. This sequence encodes CASSTHSGRAGHRDTQYF.

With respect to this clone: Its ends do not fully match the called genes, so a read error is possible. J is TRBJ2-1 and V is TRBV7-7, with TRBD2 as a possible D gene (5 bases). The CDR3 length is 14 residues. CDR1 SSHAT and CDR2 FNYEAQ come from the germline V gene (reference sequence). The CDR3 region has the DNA TGTGCTAGCAGCTTAGAGGATAGCGTAAATGAGCAGTTCTTC. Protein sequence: CASSLEDSVNEQFF.

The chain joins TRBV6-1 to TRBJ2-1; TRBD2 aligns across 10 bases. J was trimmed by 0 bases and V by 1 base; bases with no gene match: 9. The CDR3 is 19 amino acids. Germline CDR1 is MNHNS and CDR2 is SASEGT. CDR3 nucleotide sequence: TGTGCCAGCAGTGAAGGATTACTAGCGGGGATGAGCTCCTACAATGAGCAGTTCTTC. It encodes CASSEGLLAGMSSYNEQFF.

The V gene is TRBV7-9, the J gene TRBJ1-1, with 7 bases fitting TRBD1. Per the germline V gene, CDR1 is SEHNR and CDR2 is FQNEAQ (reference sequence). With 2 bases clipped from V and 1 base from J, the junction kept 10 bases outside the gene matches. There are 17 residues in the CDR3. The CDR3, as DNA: TGTGCCAGCAGCTTAAGGGACAGTTCTGTTTCGAACACTGAAGCTTTCTTT. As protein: CASSLRDSSVSNTEAFF.

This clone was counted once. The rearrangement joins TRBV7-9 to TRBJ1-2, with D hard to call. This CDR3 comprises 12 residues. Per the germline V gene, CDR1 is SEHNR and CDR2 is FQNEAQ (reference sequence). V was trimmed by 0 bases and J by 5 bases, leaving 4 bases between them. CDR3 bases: TGTGCCAGCAGCTTAGCGGCTTATGGCTACACCTTC. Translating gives CASSLAAYGYTF.

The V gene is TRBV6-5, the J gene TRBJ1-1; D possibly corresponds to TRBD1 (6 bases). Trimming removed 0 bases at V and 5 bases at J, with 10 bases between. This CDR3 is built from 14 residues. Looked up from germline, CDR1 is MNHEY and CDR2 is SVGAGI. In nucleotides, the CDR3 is TGTGCCAGCAGTTACTCAGGGGGTGCAACTGAAGCTTTCTTT. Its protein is CASSYSGGATEAFF.

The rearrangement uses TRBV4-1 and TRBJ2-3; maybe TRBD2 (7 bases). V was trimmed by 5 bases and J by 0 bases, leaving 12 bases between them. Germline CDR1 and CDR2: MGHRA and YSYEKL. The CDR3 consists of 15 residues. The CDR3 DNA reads TGCGCCAGCAGCGACGGGGGGCGCAGCACAGATACGCAGTATTTT. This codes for CASSDGGRSTDTQYF.

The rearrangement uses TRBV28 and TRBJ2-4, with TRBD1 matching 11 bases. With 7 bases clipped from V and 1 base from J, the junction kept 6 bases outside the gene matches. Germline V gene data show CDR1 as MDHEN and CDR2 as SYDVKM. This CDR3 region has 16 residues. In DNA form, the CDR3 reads TGTGCCAGCACCGGGACAGGGGGTAATGCCAAAAACATTCAGTACTTC. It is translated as CASTGTGGNAKNIQYF. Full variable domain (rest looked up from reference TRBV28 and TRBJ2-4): DVKVTQSSRYLVKRTGEKVFLECVQDMDHENMFWYRQDPGLGLRLIYFSYDVKMKEKGDIPEGYSVSREKKERFSLILESASTNQTSMYLCASTGTGGNAKNIQYFGAGTRLSVL.

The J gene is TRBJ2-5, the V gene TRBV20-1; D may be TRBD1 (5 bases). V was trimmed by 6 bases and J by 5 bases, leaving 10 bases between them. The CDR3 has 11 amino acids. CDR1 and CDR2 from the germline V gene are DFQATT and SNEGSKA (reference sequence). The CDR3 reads CSAVPGETQYF. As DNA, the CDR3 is TGCAGTGCAGTCCCAGGGGAGACCCAGTACTTC.

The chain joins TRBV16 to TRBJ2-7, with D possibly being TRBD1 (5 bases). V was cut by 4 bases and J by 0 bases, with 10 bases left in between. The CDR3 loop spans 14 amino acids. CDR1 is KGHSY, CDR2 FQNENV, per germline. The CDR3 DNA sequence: TGTGCCAGCAGCCCAACGACAGTCTCCTACGAGCAGTACTTC. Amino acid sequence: CASSPTTVSYEQYF.

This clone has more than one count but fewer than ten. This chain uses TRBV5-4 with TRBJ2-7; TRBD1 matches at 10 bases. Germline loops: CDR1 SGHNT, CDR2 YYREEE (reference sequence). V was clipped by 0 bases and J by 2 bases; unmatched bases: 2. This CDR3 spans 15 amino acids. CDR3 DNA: TGTGCCAGCAGCTTGGCCGGGACAGGGGCCTACGAGCAGTACTTC. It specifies CASSLAGTGAYEQYF.

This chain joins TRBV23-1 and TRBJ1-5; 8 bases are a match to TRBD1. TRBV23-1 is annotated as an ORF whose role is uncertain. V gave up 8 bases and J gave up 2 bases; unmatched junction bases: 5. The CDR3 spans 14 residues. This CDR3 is CASPSDRGNQPQHF. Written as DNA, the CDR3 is TGCGCCAGCCCTTCGGACAGGGGCAATCAGCCCCAGCATTTT.

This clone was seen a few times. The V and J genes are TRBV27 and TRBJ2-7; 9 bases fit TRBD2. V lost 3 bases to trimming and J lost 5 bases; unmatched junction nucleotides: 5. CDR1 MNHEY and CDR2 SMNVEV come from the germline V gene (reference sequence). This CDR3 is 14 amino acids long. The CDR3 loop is CASSLGTSYHEQYF. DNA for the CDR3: TGTGCCAGCAGTTTGGGGACTAGCTATCACGAGCAGTACTTC.

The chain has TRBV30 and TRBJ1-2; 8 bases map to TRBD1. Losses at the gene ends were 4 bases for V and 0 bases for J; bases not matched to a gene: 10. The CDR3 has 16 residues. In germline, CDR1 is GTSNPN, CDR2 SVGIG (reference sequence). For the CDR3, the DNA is TGTGCCTGGAACCCCGGGCAGGGGGCCTCTAACTATGGCTACACCTTC. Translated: CAWNPGQGASNYGYTF.

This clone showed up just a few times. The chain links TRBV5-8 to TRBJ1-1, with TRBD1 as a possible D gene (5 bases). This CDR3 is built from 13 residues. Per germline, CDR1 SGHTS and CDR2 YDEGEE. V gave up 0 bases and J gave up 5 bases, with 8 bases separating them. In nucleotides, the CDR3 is TGTGCCAGCAGCTTGGCCTCAGGGACTGAAGCTTTCTTT. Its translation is CASSLASGTEAFF.

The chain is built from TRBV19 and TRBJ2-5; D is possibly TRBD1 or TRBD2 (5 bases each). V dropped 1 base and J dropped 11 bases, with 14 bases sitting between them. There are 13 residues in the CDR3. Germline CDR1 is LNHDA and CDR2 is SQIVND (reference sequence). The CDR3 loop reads CASSIALSGQQYF. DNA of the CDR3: TGTGCCAGTAGTATAGCGTTATCGGGGCAGCAGTACTTC.

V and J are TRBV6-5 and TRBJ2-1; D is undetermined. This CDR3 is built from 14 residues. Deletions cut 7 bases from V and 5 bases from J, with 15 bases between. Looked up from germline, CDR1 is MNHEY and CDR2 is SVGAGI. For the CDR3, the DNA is TGTGCCAGCACCAACGCGGACCGAAACAATGAGCAGTTCTTC. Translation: CASTNADRNNEQFF.

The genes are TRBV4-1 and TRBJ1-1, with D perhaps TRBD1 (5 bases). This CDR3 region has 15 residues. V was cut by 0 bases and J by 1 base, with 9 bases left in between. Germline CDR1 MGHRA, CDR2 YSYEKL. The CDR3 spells CASSQEVQGNTEAFF. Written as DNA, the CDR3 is TGCGCCAGCAGCCAAGAGGTTCAGGGGAACACTGAAGCTTTCTTT.

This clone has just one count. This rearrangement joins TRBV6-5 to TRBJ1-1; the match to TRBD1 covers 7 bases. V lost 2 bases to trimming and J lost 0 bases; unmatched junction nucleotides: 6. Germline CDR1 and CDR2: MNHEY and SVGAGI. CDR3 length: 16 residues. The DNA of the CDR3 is TGTGCCAGCAGTTACGACAGGGCACCAATGAACACTGAAGCTTTCTTT. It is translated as CASSYDRAPMNTEAFF.

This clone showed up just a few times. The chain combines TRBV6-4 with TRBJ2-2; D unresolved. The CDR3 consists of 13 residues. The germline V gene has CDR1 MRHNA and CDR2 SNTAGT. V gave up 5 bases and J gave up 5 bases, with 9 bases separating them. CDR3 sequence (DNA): TGTGCCAGCAGTCAAGACCCGACCGGGGAGCTGTTTTTT. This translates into CASSQDPTGELFF.